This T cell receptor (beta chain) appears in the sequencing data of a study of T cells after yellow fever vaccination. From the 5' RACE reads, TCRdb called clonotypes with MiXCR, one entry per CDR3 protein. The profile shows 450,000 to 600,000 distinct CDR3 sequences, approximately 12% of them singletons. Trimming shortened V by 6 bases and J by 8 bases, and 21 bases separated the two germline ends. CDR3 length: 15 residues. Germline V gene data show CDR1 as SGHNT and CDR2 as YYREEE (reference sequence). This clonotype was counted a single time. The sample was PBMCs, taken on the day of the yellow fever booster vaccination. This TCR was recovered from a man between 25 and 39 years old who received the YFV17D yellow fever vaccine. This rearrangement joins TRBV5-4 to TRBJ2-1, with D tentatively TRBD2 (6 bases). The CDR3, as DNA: TGTGCCAGCACTGTCGGGTCGACTAGTTCCTATGAGCAGTTCTTC. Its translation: CASTVGSTSSYEQFF.